This TCR beta chain was identified during a study of T-cell memory formation after mild COVID-19. Background on the study: The TCR clusters were mostly specific to one donor. Study results and limitations: Pre-infection memory showed some responding clones, and this suggested that cross-reactive memory joined. CD4/CD8 balance held among clones contracting day 15 to 85, and later expanders leaned CD4+. What remained unconfirmed was the SARS-CoV-2 specificity of second-wave clones peaking on day 37.

Germline V CDR1 and CDR2: SGHKS, YYEKEE (reference sequence). Between the trimmed V and J ends, which lost 1 base and 5 bases, there was a span of 10 bases. The CDR3 runs 14 residues. This clonotype has at least ten counts. Its antigen is currently unknown. MiXCR was run by TCRdb on the 5' RACE reads, yielding one entry per CDR3 protein. The profile shows about 290,000 distinct CDR3 sequences, approximately 19% of them singletons. V is TRBV5-5 and J is TRBJ2-1, with D possibly TRBD1 on 5 matching bases. The sequence came from a man younger than 30 who had mild COVID-19 (a few samples of this study predate the infection). Cell type and time point are not known. Sequencing was carried out using PBMCs or a T cell subset sorted from them (not recorded which). The CDR3 is CASSLLGVNNEQFF. The DNA of the CDR3 is TGTGCCAGCAGCTTGTTAGGGGTAAACAATGAGCAGTTCTTC.